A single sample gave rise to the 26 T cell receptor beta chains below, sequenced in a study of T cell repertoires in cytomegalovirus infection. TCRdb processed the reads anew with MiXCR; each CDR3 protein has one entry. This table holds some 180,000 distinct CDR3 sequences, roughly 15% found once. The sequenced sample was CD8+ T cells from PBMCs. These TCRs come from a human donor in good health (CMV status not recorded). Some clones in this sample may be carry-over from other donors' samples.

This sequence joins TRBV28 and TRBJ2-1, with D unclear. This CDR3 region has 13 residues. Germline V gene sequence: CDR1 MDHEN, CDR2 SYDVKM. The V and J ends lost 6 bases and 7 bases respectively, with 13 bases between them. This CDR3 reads CASSLGLTNEQFF. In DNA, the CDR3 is TGTGCCAGCAGCCTCGGGCTAACTAATGAGCAGTTCTTC.

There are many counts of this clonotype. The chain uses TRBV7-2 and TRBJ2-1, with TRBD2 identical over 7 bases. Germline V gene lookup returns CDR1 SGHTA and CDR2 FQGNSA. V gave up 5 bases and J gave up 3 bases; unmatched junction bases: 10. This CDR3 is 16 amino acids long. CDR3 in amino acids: CASSPLHGTIYNEQFF. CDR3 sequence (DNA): TGTGCCAGCAGCCCCCTTCACGGGACTATCTACAATGAGCAGTTCTTC.

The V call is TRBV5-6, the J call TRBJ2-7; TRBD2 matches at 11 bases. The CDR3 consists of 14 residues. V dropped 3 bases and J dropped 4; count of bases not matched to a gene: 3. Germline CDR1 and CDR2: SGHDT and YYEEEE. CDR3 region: CASSSGTSGYEQYF. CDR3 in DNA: TGTGCCAGCAGCTCCGGGACTAGCGGTTACGAGCAGTACTTC.

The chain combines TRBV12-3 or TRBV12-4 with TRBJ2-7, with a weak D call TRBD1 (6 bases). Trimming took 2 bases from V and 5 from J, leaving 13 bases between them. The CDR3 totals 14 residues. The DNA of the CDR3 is TGTGCCAGCAGTTTATCGCCAGGGGACCACGAGCAGTACTTC. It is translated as CASSLSPGDHEQYF.

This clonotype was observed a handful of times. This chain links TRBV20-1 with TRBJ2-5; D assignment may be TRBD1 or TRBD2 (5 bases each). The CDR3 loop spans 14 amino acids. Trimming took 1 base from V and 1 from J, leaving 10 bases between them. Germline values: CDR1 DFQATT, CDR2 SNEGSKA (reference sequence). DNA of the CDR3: TGCAGTGCTAGAGGGGGGTCCCTCCAAGAGACCCAGTACTTC. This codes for CSARGGSLQETQYF.

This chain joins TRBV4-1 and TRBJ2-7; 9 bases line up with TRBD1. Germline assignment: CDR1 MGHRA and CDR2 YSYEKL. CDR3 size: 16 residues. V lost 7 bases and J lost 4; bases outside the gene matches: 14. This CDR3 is CASTRSTGQGLYEQYF. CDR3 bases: TGCGCCAGCACTCGATCCACGGGACAGGGCCTGTACGAGCAGTACTTC.

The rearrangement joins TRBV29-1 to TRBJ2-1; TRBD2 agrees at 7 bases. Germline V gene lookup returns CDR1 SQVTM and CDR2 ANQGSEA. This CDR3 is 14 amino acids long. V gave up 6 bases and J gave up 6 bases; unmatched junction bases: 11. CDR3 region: CSVEGLSVGNEQFF. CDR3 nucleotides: TGCAGCGTCGAGGGACTATCTGTCGGCAATGAGCAGTTCTTC.

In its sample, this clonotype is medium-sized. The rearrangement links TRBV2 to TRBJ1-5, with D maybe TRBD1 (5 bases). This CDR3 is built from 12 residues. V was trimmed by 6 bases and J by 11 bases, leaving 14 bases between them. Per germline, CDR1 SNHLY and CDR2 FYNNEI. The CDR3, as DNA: TGTGCCAGCAGGGACACGTCCTTTTCCCAGCATTTT. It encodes CASRDTSFSQHF.

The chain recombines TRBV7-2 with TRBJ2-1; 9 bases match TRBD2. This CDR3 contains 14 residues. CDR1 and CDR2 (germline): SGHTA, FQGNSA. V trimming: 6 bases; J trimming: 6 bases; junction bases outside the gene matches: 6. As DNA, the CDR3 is TGTGCCAGCAGTTCCGGGACTAGCACCAATGAGCAGTTCTTC. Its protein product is CASSSGTSTNEQFF.

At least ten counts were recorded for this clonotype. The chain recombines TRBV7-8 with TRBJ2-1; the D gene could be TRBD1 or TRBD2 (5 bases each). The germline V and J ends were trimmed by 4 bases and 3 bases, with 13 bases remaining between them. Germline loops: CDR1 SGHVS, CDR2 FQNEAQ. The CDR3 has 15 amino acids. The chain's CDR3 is CASSSRGPSYNEQFF. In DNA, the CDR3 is TGTGCCAGCAGCTCGAGGGGACCGAGCTACAATGAGCAGTTCTTC. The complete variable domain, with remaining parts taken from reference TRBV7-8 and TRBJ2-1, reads GAGVSQSPRYKVAKRGQDVALRCDPISGHVSLFWYQQALGQGPEFLTYFQNEAQLDKSGLPSDRFFAERPEGSVSTLKIQRTQQEDSAVYLCASSSRGPSYNEQFFGPGTRLTVL.

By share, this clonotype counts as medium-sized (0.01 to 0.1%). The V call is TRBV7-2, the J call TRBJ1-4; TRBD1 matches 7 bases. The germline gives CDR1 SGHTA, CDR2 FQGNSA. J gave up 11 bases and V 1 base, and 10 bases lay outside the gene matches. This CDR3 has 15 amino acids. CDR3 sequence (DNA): TGTGCCAGCAGCTTAGAGCAGGGGGGATTGCGGAAACTGTTTTTT. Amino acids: CASSLEQGGLRKLFF.

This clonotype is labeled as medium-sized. CDR3 residues: CASSLSGGRTGNTIYF. Written as DNA, the CDR3 is TGTGCCAGCAGCTTAAGTGGGGGGAGAACTGGAAACACCATATATTTT. The V call is TRBV7-9, the J call TRBJ1-3, with D possibly being TRBD1 (5 bases). V gave up 2 bases and J gave up 2 bases, with 13 bases separating them. Germline assignment: CDR1 SEHNR and CDR2 FQNEAQ (reference sequence). The CDR3 loop spans 16 amino acids.

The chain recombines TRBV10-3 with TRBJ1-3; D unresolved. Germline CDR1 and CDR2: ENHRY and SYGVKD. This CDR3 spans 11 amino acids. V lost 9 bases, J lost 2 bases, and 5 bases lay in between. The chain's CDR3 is CAIYAGNTIYF. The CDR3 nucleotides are TGTGCCATATACGCTGGAAACACCATATATTTT.

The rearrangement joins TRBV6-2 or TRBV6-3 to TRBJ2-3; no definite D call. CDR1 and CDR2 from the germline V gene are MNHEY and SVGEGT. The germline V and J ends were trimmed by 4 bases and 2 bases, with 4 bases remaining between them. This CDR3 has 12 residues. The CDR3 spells CASSSHTDTQYF. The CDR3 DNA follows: TGTGCCAGCAGTTCCCACACAGATACGCAGTATTTT.

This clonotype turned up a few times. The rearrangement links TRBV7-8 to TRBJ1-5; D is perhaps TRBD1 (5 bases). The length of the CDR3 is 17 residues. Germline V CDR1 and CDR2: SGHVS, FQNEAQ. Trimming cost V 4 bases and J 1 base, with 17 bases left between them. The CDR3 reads CASSSTRDGKSNQPQHF. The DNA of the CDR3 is TGTGCCAGCAGCTCGACCCGGGACGGCAAAAGCAATCAGCCCCAGCATTTT.

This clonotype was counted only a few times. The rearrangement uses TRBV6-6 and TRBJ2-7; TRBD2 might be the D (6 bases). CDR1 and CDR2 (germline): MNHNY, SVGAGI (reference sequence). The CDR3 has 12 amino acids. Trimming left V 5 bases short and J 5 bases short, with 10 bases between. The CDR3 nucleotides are TGTGCCAGCAGTCGGGGACTTAACGAGCAGTACTTC. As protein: CASSRGLNEQYF.

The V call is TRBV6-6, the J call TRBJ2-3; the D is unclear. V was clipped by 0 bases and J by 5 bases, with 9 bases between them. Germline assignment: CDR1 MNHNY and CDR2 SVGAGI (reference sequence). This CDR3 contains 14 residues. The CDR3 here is CASSYSSLRDTQYF. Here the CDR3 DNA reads TGTGCCAGCAGTTACTCGAGCCTACGAGATACGCAGTATTTT.

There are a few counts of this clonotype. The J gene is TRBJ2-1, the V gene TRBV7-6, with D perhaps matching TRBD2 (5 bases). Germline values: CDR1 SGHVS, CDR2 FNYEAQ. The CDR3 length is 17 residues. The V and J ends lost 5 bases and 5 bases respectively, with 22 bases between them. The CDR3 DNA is TGTGCCAGCAGCCTCCATCGGACCGGGGTAGAGAACAATGAGCAGTTCTTC. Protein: CASSLHRTGVENNEQFF.

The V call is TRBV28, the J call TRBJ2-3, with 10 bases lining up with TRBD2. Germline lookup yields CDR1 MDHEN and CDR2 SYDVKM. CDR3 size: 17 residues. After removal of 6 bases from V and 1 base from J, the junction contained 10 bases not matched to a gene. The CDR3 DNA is TGTGCCAGCAGCCTATTCAGCGGACTAGCGGGCACAGATACGCAGTATTTT. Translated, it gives CASSLFSGLAGTDTQYF.

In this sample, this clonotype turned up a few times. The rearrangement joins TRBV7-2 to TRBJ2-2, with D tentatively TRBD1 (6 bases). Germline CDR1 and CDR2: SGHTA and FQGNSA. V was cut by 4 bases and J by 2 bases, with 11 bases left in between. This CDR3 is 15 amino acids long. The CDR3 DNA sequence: TGTGCCAGCAGCTCCAGGACAGAAAACACCGGGGAGCTGTTTTTT. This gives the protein CASSSRTENTGELFF. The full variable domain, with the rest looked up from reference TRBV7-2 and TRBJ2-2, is GAGVSQSPSNKVTEKGKDVELRCDPISGHTALYWYRQSLGQGLEFLIYFQGNSAPDKSGLPSDRFSAERTGGSVSTLTIQRTQQEDSAVYLCASSSRTENTGELFFGEGSRLTVL.

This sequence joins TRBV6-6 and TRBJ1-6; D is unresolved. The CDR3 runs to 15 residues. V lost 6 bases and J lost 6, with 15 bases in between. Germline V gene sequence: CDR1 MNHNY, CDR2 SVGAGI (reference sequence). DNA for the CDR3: TGTGCCAGCAGAACACCGACGGAGGTTAATTCACCCCTCCACTTT. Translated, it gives CASRTPTEVNSPLHF.

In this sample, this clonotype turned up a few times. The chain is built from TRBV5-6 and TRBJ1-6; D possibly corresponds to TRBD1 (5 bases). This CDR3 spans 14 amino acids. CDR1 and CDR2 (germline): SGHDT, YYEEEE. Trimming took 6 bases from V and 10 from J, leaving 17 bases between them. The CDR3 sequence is CASIPHRGVSPLHF. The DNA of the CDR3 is TGTGCCAGCATCCCACACCGAGGGGTCTCACCCCTCCACTTT. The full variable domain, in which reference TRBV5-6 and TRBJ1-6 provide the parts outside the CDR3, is DAGVTQSPTHLIKTRGQQVTLRCSPKSGHDTVSWYQQALGQGPQFIFQYYEEEERQRGNFPDRFSGHQFPNYSSELNVNALLLGDSALYLCASIPHRGVSPLHFGNGTRLTVT.

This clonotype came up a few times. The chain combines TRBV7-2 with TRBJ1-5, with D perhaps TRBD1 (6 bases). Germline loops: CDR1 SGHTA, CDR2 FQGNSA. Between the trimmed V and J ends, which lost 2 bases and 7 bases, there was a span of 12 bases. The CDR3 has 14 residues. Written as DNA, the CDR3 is TGTGCCAGCAGCTTATTGACAGGTAGCCAGCCCCAGCATTTT. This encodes CASSLLTGSQPQHF.

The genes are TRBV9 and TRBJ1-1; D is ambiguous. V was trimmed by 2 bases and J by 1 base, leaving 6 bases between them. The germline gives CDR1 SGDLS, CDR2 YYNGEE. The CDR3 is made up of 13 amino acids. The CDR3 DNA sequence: TGTGCCAGCAGCGTCCTACAGAACACTGAAGCTTTCTTT. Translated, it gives CASSVLQNTEAFF.

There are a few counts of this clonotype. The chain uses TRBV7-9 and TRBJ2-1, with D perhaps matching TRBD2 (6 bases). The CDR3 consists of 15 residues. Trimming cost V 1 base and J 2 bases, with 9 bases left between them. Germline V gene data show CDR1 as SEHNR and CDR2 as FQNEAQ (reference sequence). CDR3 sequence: CASSLVRGPYNEQFF. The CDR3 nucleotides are TGTGCCAGCAGCTTAGTGCGGGGTCCCTACAATGAGCAGTTCTTC.

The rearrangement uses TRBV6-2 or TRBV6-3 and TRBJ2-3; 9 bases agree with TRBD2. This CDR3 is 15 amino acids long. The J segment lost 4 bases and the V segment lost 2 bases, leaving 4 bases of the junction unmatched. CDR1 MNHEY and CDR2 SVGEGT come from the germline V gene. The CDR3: CASSYVGLASDTQYF. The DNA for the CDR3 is TGTGCCAGCAGTTACGTGGGACTAGCATCAGATACGCAGTATTTT.